Presented here are 13 T cell receptor beta chains from one specimen sequenced in a study of cytomegalovirus exposure and HLA in healthy donors. The PCR ran on 60 Vbeta and 13 Jbeta primers. This table comes from immunoSEQ multiplex PCR, and its TCRdb copy is limited to in-frame clones, with some not included. Here the sample spans 55,000 to 75,000 clones, just under 75% being singletons. Sequencing used PBMCs. The receptors were sampled from a young man in good health and CMV-seropositive.

V and J are TRBV5-4 and TRBJ2-2; D remains ambiguous. This CDR3 comprises 15 residues. Between the trimmed V and J ends, which lost 4 bases and 6 bases, there was a span of 16 bases. CDR1 is SGHNT, CDR2 YYREEE, per germline (reference sequence). For the CDR3, the DNA is TGTGCCAGCAGCCCTCGGCCAATAGCCGCCGGGGAGCTGTTTTTT. Translated, it gives CASSPRPIAAGELFF.

The chain uses TRBV28 and TRBJ2-2; D may be TRBD2 (5 bases). Trimming took 3 bases from V and 1 from J, leaving 9 bases between them. Germline assignment: CDR1 MDHEN and CDR2 SYDVKM. This CDR3 has 15 amino acids. CDR3 DNA sequence: TGTGCCAGCAGTTTTTGGGGAGAGAACACCGGGGAGCTGTTTTTT. Translation gives CASSFWGENTGELFF. The full variable domain, completed using reference TRBV28 and TRBJ2-2, is DVKVTQSSRYLVKRTGEKVFLECVQDMDHENMFWYRQDPGLGLRLIYFSYDVKMKEKGDIPEGYSVSREKKERFSLILESASTNQTSMYLCASSFWGENTGELFFGEGSRLTVL.

V usage is TRBV19 and J usage is TRBJ2-7; D gene unclear. Germline V gives CDR1 LNHDA, CDR2 SQIVND (reference sequence). This CDR3 comprises 14 residues. The ends were cut back, 4 bases at V and 1 base at J, with 11 bases in the middle. The CDR3 spells CASSRVPLSYEQYF. CDR3 in DNA: TGTGCCAGTAGTAGAGTCCCACTTTCCTACGAGCAGTACTTC.

The rearrangement links TRBV29-1 to TRBJ2-5; a possible D gene is TRBD1 (6 bases). The CDR3 has 11 residues. Trimming removed 2 bases at V and 5 bases at J, with 6 bases between. Germline loops: CDR1 SQVTM, CDR2 ANQGSEA. The CDR3 coding sequence is TGCAGCGTTGAAAGGGGGGAGACCCAGTACTTC. Residues: CSVERGETQYF.

The chain is built from TRBV28 and TRBJ1-2; TRBD1 matches 9 bases. The CDR3 covers 15 residues. Germline loops: CDR1 MDHEN, CDR2 SYDVKM. With 5 bases clipped from V and 5 bases from J, the junction kept 9 bases outside the gene matches. CDR3 DNA: TGTGCCAGCAGTAAAACAGGGGGCGCGGGGTATGGCTACACCTTC. This codes for CASSKTGGAGYGYTF.

This clone was seen only a few times. The chain couples TRBV6-1 to TRBJ1-5, with D possibly matching TRBD1 (5 bases). This CDR3 is 15 amino acids long. V was clipped by 6 bases and J by 1 base, with 13 bases between them. Germline V gene data show CDR1 as MNHNS and CDR2 as SASEGT. The CDR3 coding sequence is TGTGCCAGCAGCCAAGGCGGGGGAAGCAATCAGCCCCAGCATTTT. Encoded protein: CASSQGGGSNQPQHF.

The genes are TRBV30 and TRBJ2-7; 10 nucleotides agree with TRBD1. V lost 2 bases, J lost 7 bases, and 5 bases stayed unmatched. In germline, CDR1 is GTSNPN, CDR2 SVGIG (reference sequence). The CDR3 sequence is 13 residues long. In nucleotides, the CDR3 is TGTGCCTGGAGTAGACAGGGGGCAGGGGAGCAGTACTTC. Protein sequence: CAWSRQGAGEQYF.

J is TRBJ2-5 and V is TRBV7-9, with TRBD1 matching 11 bases. V was clipped by 5 bases and J by 4 bases; unmatched bases: 6. The germline V gene encodes CDR1 SEHNR and CDR2 FQNEAQ (reference sequence). The CDR3 has 15 residues. CDR3 sequence (DNA): TGTGCCAGCAGCCCGGACAGGGGGCGGCGAGAGACCCAGTACTTC. It specifies CASSPDRGRRETQYF.

The V gene is TRBV12-5, the J gene TRBJ2-1; D unresolved. This CDR3 is 13 amino acids long. V shed 5 bases and J shed 6 bases, with 11 bases lying between them. Germline V gene sequence: CDR1 LGHNT, CDR2 FRNRAP. The CDR3 coding sequence is TGTGCTAGTGGTCAATTCCTACTCAATGAGCAGTTCTTC. This translates into CASGQFLLNEQFF.

The CDR3 DNA follows: TGTGCCAGCAGTCCGAGGCGGGGGGACCAAGAGACCCAGTACTTC. Protein product: CASSPRRGDQETQYF. The V gene is TRBV5-4, the J gene TRBJ2-5, with 8 bases matching TRBD2. Trimming at V came to 5 bases and at J to 0 bases, leaving 6 bases not matched to a gene. The CDR3 has 15 residues. The germline V gene has CDR1 SGHNT and CDR2 YYREEE (reference sequence).

The chain combines TRBV15 with TRBJ2-7, with 7 bases identical to TRBD1. J gave up 2 bases and V 5 bases, and 3 bases lay outside the gene matches. CDR1 LNHNV and CDR2 YYDKDF come from the germline V gene (reference sequence). The CDR3 covers 13 residues. The CDR3 reads CATSEGQTYEQYF. The DNA for the CDR3 is TGTGCCACCAGCGAGGGACAGACCTACGAGCAGTACTTC.

V usage is TRBV4-3 and J usage is TRBJ1-3; D uncertain. Looked up from germline, CDR1 is LGHNA and CDR2 is YSLEER. This CDR3 has 16 amino acids. V was cut by 0 bases and J by 0 bases, with 9 bases left in between. The CDR3 sequence is CASSQEVAFSGNTIYF. The CDR3 DNA is TGCGCCAGCAGCCAAGAAGTCGCGTTCTCTGGAAACACCATATATTTT.

This chain links TRBV5-4 with TRBJ2-7; D gene uncertain. CDR1 and CDR2 from the germline V gene are SGHNT and YYREEE (reference sequence). V was trimmed by 2 bases and J by 2 bases, leaving 5 bases between them. The CDR3 length is 12 residues. The DNA for the CDR3 is TGTGCCAGCAGCTTCGACACCTACGAGCAGTACTTC. This gives the protein CASSFDTYEQYF.